Below are 2 T cell receptor beta chains sequenced from a single sample in a study of T-cell reconstitution after alpha-beta-depleted transplantation in children. Using unique molecular identifiers, the investigators prepared the TCRbeta library. TCRdb called the PCR reads again in MiXCR, with one record for every CDR3 protein. The sample lists fewer than 700,000 distinct CDR3 sequences, about 23% occurring once. Source: PBMCs, mostly from graft donor cells, taken 360 days after TCRalphabeta/CD19-depleted stem cell transplant. These receptors were taken from a boy less than two years old who had a stem cell transplant for acute myeloid leukemia, so the T cells may come from the graft donor.

The V and J genes are TRBV7-8 and TRBJ1-2, with 10 bases aligning to TRBD1. Germline V gene sequence: CDR1 SGHVS, CDR2 FQNEAQ. J was trimmed by 5 bases and V by 4 bases; bases with no gene match: 16. CDR3 length: 18 amino acids. CDR3 coding DNA: TGTGCCAGCAGCTCGAGGACAGGGGGTTTACCGGGGCCTTATGGCTACACCTTC. This sequence encodes CASSSRTGGLPGPYGYTF.

This rearrangement joins TRBV5-5 to TRBJ1-6; a weak D match, TRBD1 (5 bases). Trimming pared 4 bases from V and 8 bases from J, leaving 13 bases between. Germline CDR1 SGHKS, CDR2 YYEKEE (reference sequence). This CDR3 contains 14 residues. The CDR3 DNA reads TGTGCCAGCAGCCCAGCGGGGCTGGATTCACCCCTCCACTTT. This encodes CASSPAGLDSPLHF. Drawing the rest from reference TRBV5-5 and TRBJ1-6, the complete variable domain is DAGVTQSPTHLIKTRGQQVTLRCSPISGHKSVSWYQQVLGQGPQFIFQYYEKEERGRGNFPDRFSARQFPNYSSELNVNALLLGDSALYLCASSPAGLDSPLHFGNGTRLTVT.